This T cell receptor (beta chain) was found in a study of shared clonotypes between healthy human individuals. This table comes from immunoSEQ multiplex PCR, and its TCRdb copy is limited to in-frame clones, with some not included. The data contain around 2,000,000 clones, approximately 94% of them singletons. This CDR3 region has 15 residues. Trimming removed 5 bases at V and 2 bases at J, with 14 bases between. Germline assignment: CDR1 SGHAT and CDR2 FQNNGV. Naive CD8 isolation took CD45RO-negative cells positively selected for CCR7 and excluded terminally differentiated effector memory CD45RA+ cells.

The source is a man aged 18-30 years in good health. The V gene is TRBV11-2, the J gene TRBJ2-3; D remains ambiguous. Sequencing was done on a sample of naive CD8+ T cells sorted from blood. The CDR3 here is CASSLYSTLTDTQYF. CDR3 bases: TGTGCCAGCAGCCTATACTCCACTCTCACAGATACGCAGTATTTT.